The rows below give T cell receptor beta chains drawn from one sample of a study of CD8 T cells in ankylosing spondylitis. TCRdb reprocessed the 5' RACE reads via MiXCR and lists one record per CDR3 protein. Of roughly 440,000 distinct CDR3 sequences listed, about 15% are singletons. The material sequenced was blood, either unsorted or a sorted T cell fraction (not recorded which). These receptors came from a male donor with ankylosing spondylitis. Each CDR3 is given with its conserved first and last residue.

cdr3_aa: CASSFRHLEAFF
v_call: TRBV12-3/TRBV12-4
j_call: TRBJ1-1

cdr3_aa: CASSHLSGGPSYNEQFF
v_call: TRBV14
j_call: TRBJ2-1

cdr3_aa: CASSPRAGRGLDTQYF
v_call: TRBV12-3/TRBV12-4
j_call: TRBJ2-3

cdr3_aa: CASSLDRGEAFF
v_call: TRBV5-1
j_call: TRBJ1-1

cdr3_aa: CASSSYTQYF
v_call: TRBV28
j_call: TRBJ2-3

cdr3_aa: CASRRGDKDTQYF
v_call: TRBV9
j_call: TRBJ2-3

cdr3_aa: CSARFSGANEQFF
v_call: TRBV20-1
j_call: TRBJ2-1

cdr3_aa: CASSYSRRGQGDNNQPQHF
v_call: TRBV6-5
j_call: TRBJ1-5

cdr3_aa: CASQVDRHPGNTIYF
v_call: TRBV6-1
j_call: TRBJ1-3

cdr3_aa: CASRTDRGPGETQYF
v_call: TRBV6-2/TRBV6-3
j_call: TRBJ2-5

cdr3_aa: CATSLGGGRGPQHF
v_call: TRBV15
j_call: TRBJ1-5

cdr3_aa: CASSPQGQGGFYEQYF
v_call: TRBV5-5
j_call: TRBJ2-7

cdr3_aa: CASTQILSGNTIYF
v_call: TRBV12-3/TRBV12-4
j_call: TRBJ1-3

cdr3_aa: CASSYSMEGYGYTF
v_call: TRBV6-5
j_call: TRBJ1-2

cdr3_aa: CATSVRQGRSQYF
v_call: TRBV28
j_call: TRBJ2-7

cdr3_aa: CSAIWDEQFF
v_call: TRBV20-1
j_call: TRBJ2-1

cdr3_aa: CASKKGREGGNTEAFF
v_call: TRBV6-1
j_call: TRBJ1-1

cdr3_aa: CASSYFGVGDGSPLHF
v_call: TRBV5-1
j_call: TRBJ1-6

cdr3_aa: CASSYSITESFF
v_call: TRBV6-6
j_call: TRBJ1-1

cdr3_aa: CASSLKQGNLFF
v_call: TRBV5-1
j_call: TRBJ1-1

cdr3_aa: CASIGQHETNYGYTF
v_call: TRBV2
j_call: TRBJ1-2

cdr3_aa: CAIRETSGTTDTQYF
v_call: TRBV10-3
j_call: TRBJ2-3

cdr3_aa: CASSPPVDRAKAFF
v_call: TRBV18
j_call: TRBJ1-1

cdr3_aa: CASSKDIISYEQYF
v_call: TRBV7-9
j_call: TRBJ2-7

cdr3_aa: CASSYSSVQETQYF
v_call: TRBV6-2/TRBV6-3
j_call: TRBJ2-5

cdr3_aa: CAWGSGDIKSYEQYF
v_call: TRBV30
j_call: TRBJ2-7

cdr3_aa: CASSLASSRERETQYF
v_call: TRBV7-9
j_call: TRBJ2-5

cdr3_aa: CASSHRAYYTEAFF
v_call: TRBV14
j_call: TRBJ1-1

cdr3_aa: CASSPQVGGTIYF
v_call: TRBV7-3
j_call: TRBJ1-3

cdr3_aa: CASRWDRDYEQYF
v_call: TRBV5-1
j_call: TRBJ2-7

cdr3_aa: CASSAMLSTDTQYF
v_call: TRBV7-2
j_call: TRBJ2-3

cdr3_aa: CASRVTLGDSTEQYF
v_call: TRBV2
j_call: TRBJ2-7

cdr3_aa: CSARDWGVETQYF
v_call: TRBV20-1
j_call: TRBJ2-5

cdr3_aa: CASSPSTGNYEQYF
v_call: TRBV18
j_call: TRBJ2-7

cdr3_aa: CSARVGRGQESNYGYTF
v_call: TRBV20-1
j_call: TRBJ1-2

cdr3_aa: CATSDPGQGLDGYTF
v_call: TRBV24-1
j_call: TRBJ1-2

cdr3_aa: CSARDYGRLAGGPGELFF
v_call: TRBV20-1
j_call: TRBJ2-2

cdr3_aa: CASCYSIAGSNEQYF
v_call: TRBV6-5
j_call: TRBJ2-7

cdr3_aa: CSANPTGSEETQYF
v_call: TRBV20-1
j_call: TRBJ2-5

cdr3_aa: CASEGRTDTQYF
v_call: TRBV5-6
j_call: TRBJ2-3

cdr3_aa: CASRLRLAGVNVNEQFF
v_call: TRBV6-5
j_call: TRBJ2-1

cdr3_aa: CASSSRGAGVDTGELFF
v_call: TRBV11-2
j_call: TRBJ2-2

cdr3_aa: CASGPPRSMNTEAFF
v_call: TRBV12-5
j_call: TRBJ1-1

cdr3_aa: CASSLAVGGGRTEAFF
v_call: TRBV12-3/TRBV12-4
j_call: TRBJ1-1

cdr3_aa: CASSKQETQYF
v_call: TRBV11-2
j_call: TRBJ2-5

cdr3_aa: CASRVTGNGNTIYF
v_call: TRBV5-5
j_call: TRBJ1-3

cdr3_aa: CASSLIPLAQRQETQYF
v_call: TRBV7-2
j_call: TRBJ2-5

cdr3_aa: CASSSSGGPYEQYF
v_call: TRBV5-1
j_call: TRBJ2-7

cdr3_aa: CASSRRDRTQETQYF
v_call: TRBV19
j_call: TRBJ2-5

cdr3_aa: CASSPTDANTEAFF
v_call: TRBV3-1
j_call: TRBJ1-1

cdr3_aa: CASRGLAGGLYEQFF
v_call: TRBV12-3/TRBV12-4
j_call: TRBJ2-1

cdr3_aa: CASTPLLGAGYGYTF
v_call: TRBV5-1
j_call: TRBJ1-2

cdr3_aa: CASSPTGLGFTEAFF
v_call: TRBV13
j_call: TRBJ1-1

cdr3_aa: CASSQDHSASGETQYF
v_call: TRBV3-1
j_call: TRBJ2-5

cdr3_aa: CASSPPGGILAKNIQYF
v_call: TRBV18
j_call: TRBJ2-4

cdr3_aa: CASSRRGTGQLGGELFF
v_call: TRBV4-1
j_call: TRBJ2-2

cdr3_aa: CATSQGTSYNEQFF
v_call: TRBV24-1
j_call: TRBJ2-1

cdr3_aa: CASSKVGTALAYEQYF
v_call: TRBV11-2
j_call: TRBJ2-7